Following are 22 T cell receptor beta chains from one sample sequenced in a study of blood T cell repertoires in COVID-19 (TCRdb year 2020). The receptor library was made with the immunoSEQ multiplex PCR assay. Not all clones reach the TCRdb copy of this immuneACCESS table, which keeps in-frame sequences only. Checked studies attribute under half of the gap to unresolved V genes and leave the rest unexplained. For this sample the table gives around 310,000 clones, of which 90% were detected only once. The ten largest clones add up to roughly 1% of the sample. Sequenced material: peripheral blood. All receptors come from a woman in her thirties or forties with COVID-19, enrolled during active disease.

The chain links TRBV3-1 (or the pseudogene TRBV3-2) to TRBJ2-2; TRBD1 matches 11 bases. The CDR3 is 14 residues long. CDR1 is LGHDT and CDR2 is YNNKEL in the germline V gene (reference sequence). With 7 bases clipped from V and 7 bases from J, the junction kept 5 bases outside the gene matches. DNA for the CDR3: TGTGCCAGCACCGGGACAGGGGGAATCGGGGAGCTGTTTTTT. This gives the protein CASTGTGGIGELFF.

The V and J genes are TRBV19 and TRBJ2-3; TRBD2 aligns across 8 bases. Germline-derived CDR1 and CDR2 are LNHDA and SQIVND (reference sequence). CDR3 length equals 14 residues. J gave up 3 bases and V 6 bases, and 5 bases lay outside the gene matches. CDR3 amino acids: CASRQGGGTDTQYF. In DNA, the CDR3 is TGTGCCAGTAGACAAGGCGGGGGGACAGATACGCAGTATTTT.

This rearrangement joins TRBV9 to TRBJ2-3; TRBD2 agrees at 11 bases. Germline loops: CDR1 SGDLS, CDR2 YYNGEE. There are 17 residues in the CDR3. Trimming cost V 2 bases and J 4 bases; bases outside gene matches: 9. The CDR3 bases are TGTGCCAGCAGCGTCAATAGCGGGAGGGCCGTCGCAGATACGCAGTATTTT. It yields the protein CASSVNSGRAVADTQYF.

The V and J genes are TRBV3-1 (or the pseudogene TRBV3-2) and TRBJ2-3; D is perhaps TRBD2 (5 bases). V was pared by 1 base and J by 4 bases, with 12 bases between. Germline V gene data show CDR1 as LGHDT and CDR2 as YNNKEL (reference sequence). This CDR3 has 15 residues. This chain's CDR3 is CASSQVEGLADTQYF. CDR3 in DNA: TGTGCCAGCAGCCAAGTTGAGGGTTTGGCAGATACGCAGTATTTT.

This chain uses TRBV5-4 with TRBJ2-7; possibly TRBD1 for D (5 bases). Trimming pared 0 bases from V and 3 bases from J, leaving 13 bases between. There are 15 residues in the CDR3. Germline V gives CDR1 SGHNT, CDR2 YYREEE (reference sequence). In DNA, the CDR3 is TGTGCCAGCAGCTTGGGGCACAGGCAGAACTACGAGCAGTACTTC. It is translated as CASSLGHRQNYEQYF.

V usage is TRBV28 and J usage is TRBJ2-3; TRBD2 matches at 13 bases. CDR3 length equals 14 residues. Germline trimming cut 6 bases from V and 4 bases from J; bases unmatched to any gene: 1. Germline V gene lookup returns CDR1 MDHEN and CDR2 SYDVKM. The CDR3 sequence is CASRTSGGADTQYF. CDR3 bases: TGTGCCAGCAGAACTAGCGGGGGGGCAGATACGCAGTATTTT. Variable domain in full (rest from reference TRBV28 and TRBJ2-3): DVKVTQSSRYLVKRTGEKVFLECVQDMDHENMFWYRQDPGLGLRLIYFSYDVKMKEKGDIPEGYSVSREKKERFSLILESASTNQTSMYLCASRTSGGADTQYFGPGTRLTVL.

This chain connects TRBV10-3 to TRBJ1-1, with a weak D call TRBD1 (5 bases). Germline V gene sequence: CDR1 ENHRY, CDR2 SYGVKD. The CDR3 runs 15 residues. V lost 6 bases, J lost 5 bases, and 19 bases lay in between. The DNA of the CDR3 is TGTGCCATCAGGGCGGACAAGGGAGGTATGACTGAAGCTTTCTTT. Amino acids: CAIRADKGGMTEAFF.

The V and J genes are TRBV27 and TRBJ1-3, with D uncertain. CDR3 size: 12 residues. Germline-derived CDR1 and CDR2 are MNHEY and SMNVEV (reference sequence). The ends were cut back, 5 bases at V and 4 bases at J, with 6 bases in the middle. CDR3 in amino acids: CASSPGGNTIYF. In DNA, the CDR3 is TGTGCCAGCAGTCCCGGGGGAAACACCATATATTTT.

This chain uses TRBV5-4 with TRBJ2-2; tentatively, D is TRBD1 (5 bases). Germline lookup yields CDR1 SGHNT and CDR2 YYREEE (reference sequence). This CDR3 is built from 16 residues. The V gene lost 0 bases and the J gene lost 4 bases, with 13 bases spanning the gap. CDR3 amino acids: CASSLEISRGTGELFF. In DNA form, the CDR3 reads TGTGCCAGCAGCTTGGAAATCTCTAGGGGCACCGGGGAGCTGTTTTTT.

The chain couples TRBV7-9 to TRBJ2-7; 10 bases are a match to TRBD1. V lost 7 bases to trimming and J lost 7 bases; unmatched junction nucleotides: 13. The CDR3 extends over 15 amino acids. CDR1 and CDR2 from the germline V gene are SEHNR and FQNEAQ (reference sequence). The CDR3 sequence is CASTPAGTGEREQYF. For the CDR3, the DNA is TGTGCCAGCACCCCGGCCGGGACAGGGGAAAGAGAGCAGTACTTC.

This chain joins TRBV28 and TRBJ2-7; maybe TRBD2 (5 bases). V was shortened by 2 bases and J by 9 bases, with 11 bases between the two germline ends. Germline CDR1 and CDR2: MDHEN and SYDVKM. This CDR3 has 12 residues. The CDR3 here is CASSLSGSPQYF. CDR3 sequence (DNA): TGTGCCAGCAGTTTAAGCGGTTCGCCGCAGTACTTC.

The chain is built from TRBV7-2 and TRBJ2-3, with 8 bases identical to TRBD2. This CDR3 is 16 amino acids long. J lost 5 bases, V lost 5 bases, and 12 bases had no gene match. Germline CDR1 reads SGHTA; CDR2 reads FQGNSA. The CDR3 sequence: CASSRGGVQGKDTQYF. The CDR3 DNA is TGTGCCAGCAGCCGGGGGGGCGTCCAGGGGAAAGATACGCAGTATTTT.

This chain connects TRBV11-3 to TRBJ2-4, with TRBD2 identical over 8 bases. J gave up 8 bases and V 8 bases, and 11 bases lay outside the gene matches. Looked up from germline, CDR1 is SGHNT and CDR2 is YENEEA. The CDR3 is made up of 14 amino acids. CDR3 protein: CASPGGVRWDIQYF. CDR3 coding DNA: TGTGCCAGCCCCGGGGGGGTTAGGTGGGACATTCAGTACTTC.

Points on this clone: The identical CDR3 is also encoded by other nucleotide sequences in the sample. The rearrangement joins TRBV30 to TRBJ2-7; D remains unclear. Trimming shortened V by 0 bases and J by 7 bases, and 7 bases separated the two germline ends. Germline CDR1 and CDR2: GTSNPN and SVGIG (reference sequence). There are 11 residues in the CDR3. This chain's CDR3 is CAWSVLLEQYF. The CDR3 DNA is TGTGCCTGGAGTGTACTGTTGGAGCAGTACTTC.

The chain recombines TRBV28 with TRBJ2-7; D is unresolved. CDR1 and CDR2 (germline): MDHEN, SYDVKM. The CDR3 spans 12 residues. V was cut by 5 bases and J by 3 bases, with 8 bases left in between. CDR3 nucleotides: TGTGCCAGCAGTCCCAGGATCTACGAGCAGTACTTC. This sequence encodes CASSPRIYEQYF.

This clone was seen just once. This chain links TRBV19 with TRBJ1-1; TRBD1 matches 7 bases. The junction had 8 bases not matched to a gene; V was cut back by 5 bases and J by 2 bases. The CDR3 spans 15 residues. Germline V gene lookup returns CDR1 LNHDA and CDR2 SQIVND (reference sequence). CDR3 amino acids: CASSWGDRPNTEAFF. The CDR3 DNA sequence: TGTGCCAGTAGTTGGGGGGACAGACCAAACACTGAAGCTTTCTTT. The full variable domain, in which reference TRBV19 and TRBJ1-1 provide the parts outside the CDR3, is DGGITQSPKYLFRKEGQNVTLSCEQNLNHDAMYWYRQDPGQGLRLIYYSQIVNDFQKGDIAEGYSVSREKKESFPLTVTSAQKNPTAFYLCASSWGDRPNTEAFFGQGTRLTVV.

The genes are TRBV29-1 and TRBJ2-7; D possibly corresponds to TRBD1 (6 bases). The V end lost 7 bases, the J end lost 1 base, and 14 bases lay between the germline ends. Germline V gene lookup returns CDR1 SQVTM and CDR2 ANQGSEA. The CDR3 runs to 13 residues. The CDR3: CSAQGQRSYEQYF. As DNA, the CDR3 is TGCAGCGCCCAGGGGCAGAGATCCTACGAGCAGTACTTC.

The chain joins TRBV5-4 to TRBJ2-1, with 12 bases matching TRBD2. The CDR3 runs 17 residues. With V trimmed by 4 bases and J by 6 bases, 11 bases remained unmatched. Per the germline V gene, CDR1 is SGHNT and CDR2 is YYREEE (reference sequence). This CDR3 reads CASSLYRWTSGVNEQFF. The CDR3 DNA is TGTGCCAGCAGCCTATACCGTTGGACTAGCGGGGTCAATGAGCAGTTCTTC.

V usage is TRBV4-1 and J usage is TRBJ1-2; weak D call: TRBD1 (5 bases). In germline, CDR1 is MGHRA, CDR2 YSYEKL. Trimming left V 0 bases short and J 8 bases short, with 13 bases between. The CDR3 loop spans 14 amino acids. CDR3 sequence: CASSQDAGEGGYTF. Written as DNA, the CDR3 is TGCGCCAGCAGCCAAGACGCCGGGGAGGGGGGCTACACCTTC.

This chain uses TRBV15 with TRBJ2-7; the match to TRBD1 covers 9 bases. Per germline, CDR1 LNHNV and CDR2 YYDKDF (reference sequence). The CDR3 runs 15 residues. The V gene end was trimmed by 3 bases and the J gene end by 1 base; junction bases not matched to a gene: 4. This CDR3 is CATSSGGQGSYEQYF. DNA of the CDR3: TGTGCCACCAGCAGCGGGGGACAGGGTTCCTACGAGCAGTACTTC.

This sequence joins TRBV7-9 and TRBJ2-2; 8 bases map to TRBD2. This CDR3 has 17 amino acids. V lost 4 bases, J lost 1 base, and 8 bases stayed unmatched. The germline V gene encodes CDR1 SEHNR and CDR2 FQNEAQ (reference sequence). The CDR3 sequence is CASSSPGGQLNTGELFF. DNA of the CDR3: TGTGCCAGCAGCTCGCCGGGGGGGCAACTGAACACCGGGGAGCTGTTTTTT.

V and J are TRBV19 and TRBJ2-3, with a possible D match to TRBD2 (6 bases). With 5 bases removed from V and 0 bases from J, the gap between germline ends came to 15 bases. The CDR3 length is 16 residues. CDR1 LNHDA and CDR2 SQIVND come from the germline V gene (reference sequence). Here the CDR3 reads CASSPGRGSSTDTQYF. CDR3 bases: TGTGCCAGTAGTCCCGGGCGGGGATCTAGCACAGATACGCAGTATTTT.